This entry concerns a single T cell receptor beta chain. Two negative PCRs, clearance, or symptom resolution characterized the recovered Cohort 3 donors. This record comes from a study of blood T cell repertoires in COVID-19. Original methodology: Estimates of nucleated cell counts were drawn from the amplification of reference gene primers. The repertoire was sequenced with immunoSEQ multiplex PCR; TCRdb's copy has only in-frame clones and lacks some. V, J and clone size are taken as reported in that table, and D and trimming were inferred from the DNA itself. The sample yields more than 250,000 clones, approximately 86% seen once. The V gene lost 1 base and the J gene lost 2 bases, with 12 bases spanning the gap. The germline V gene encodes CDR1 SGHDT and CDR2 YYEEEE. The CDR3 is made up of 15 amino acids.

The genes are TRBV5-6 and TRBJ1-2; unclear D gene. The source is a woman under 30 who had recovered from COVID-19. The sequenced sample consisted of PBMCs or T cells enriched from blood (not recorded which). In DNA, the CDR3 is TGTGCCAGCAGCTTGCGGCTCTTGAGGAACTATGGCTACACCTTC. This gives the protein CASSLRLLRNYGYTF.